This TCR beta chain was captured in a study of blood T cell repertoires in COVID-19. The study drew participants aged about 18 to 89 years from some 25 US areas. Two negative PCRs, clearance, or symptom resolution were required of recovered Cohort 3 donors. The CDR3 runs to 16 residues. Germline assignment: CDR1 LGHNA and CDR2 YSLEER. V was shortened by 3 bases and J by 4 bases, with 19 bases between the two germline ends. How the authors handled the data: It was from reference gene primer amplification that nucleated cell counts were estimated. Here immunoSEQ multiplex PCR was the method, and the copy in TCRdb shows in-frame clones only, minus some. Clone size and the V and J calls come from that table; the DNA yielded D and trimming. The table lists 150,000 to 200,000 clones, over 75% of them singletons.

V gene TRBV4-3 combines with J gene TRBJ2-7; a weak D match, TRBD2 (6 bases). Material for sequencing was PBMCs or T cells enriched from blood (not recorded which). This TCR derives from a woman between 18 and 29 years old who had recovered from COVID-19. As DNA, the CDR3 is TGCGCCAGCAGCCAGGGGGGTATGGCAGGGTATTACGAGCAGTACTTC. It is translated as CASSQGGMAGYYEQYF.